This T cell receptor beta chain stems from a study of T-cell reconstitution after alpha-beta-depleted transplantation in children listed by TCRdb under 2016. For the wider study: Using TCR repertoire profiling, the study quantitatively followed how T-cell immune reconstitution unfolded in children after TCRalphabeta/CD19-depleted allogeneic hematopoietic cell transplantation. Results the study describes overall, beyond this receptor: In some patients, the high TCRbeta diversity seen at day 60 was put down to recipient T cells and intrathymic progenitors that had survived conditioning. About two months after transplant, the apparently early recovery of alphabetaT-cell counts reportedly depended on just several hundred clones that had expanded rapidly and came from non-depleted graft cells. Over the following months the frequencies of hyperexpanded clones went down, and after one year T-cell counts and TCRbeta diversity were mostly credited to newly produced T cells.

Library creation used PCR. This sample was sequenced with an Illumina HiSeq 2500. Molecular barcoding was employed in the preparation of TCR libraries, with unique molecular identifiers being used to normalize TCRbeta repertoire quantification. TCRdb took the public reads, trimmed them with fastp at Q25, ran MiXCR for clone calling and kept in-frame beta chains. CDR3 protein sequences are deduplicated, and each keeps its most common genes and DNA. A total of about 830,000 distinct CDR3 sequences appear in this sample, 16% of them only once. Of the sample, under 6% is held by the ten largest clones. Taken with the paper, the label for treatment or condition translates to: allogeneic hematopoietic cell transplantation with graft depleted of TCRalphabeta T cells and CD19 B cells. Transplant recipients were children who received TCRalphabeta/CD19-depleted allogeneic hematopoietic cell grafts. Points on this clonotype: The antigen this receptor binds is unknown. One base away there is no much larger clone; base qualities are not given.

From a lookup of the germline V gene, CDR1 and CDR2 are MGHRA and YSYEKL. From the cysteine up to the phenylalanine, the CDR3 has a length of 17 residues. Only the CDR3 DNA is retained, 51 bases long and in frame from the first base. Germline trimming amounts to 1 base on V and 1 base on J, with 4 as the count of junction bases outside the gene matches. The sequence links TRBV4-1 to TRBJ2-2, with TRBD1 identical over 9 junction bases. This specimen was PBMCs, mostly from graft donor cells, taken 360 days after TCRalphabeta/CD19-depleted stem cell transplant. The source is a male patient under 18 who had a stem cell transplant for acute lymphoblastic leukemia, so the T cells may come from the graft donor. The nucleotides read TGCGCCAGCAGCCAAGGCCCGGGACAGGGGAACACCGGGGAGCTGTTTTTT. This is translated as CASSQGPGQGNTGELFF.